The next 10 T cell receptor beta chains were all read from a single sample in a study of PD-1 blockade in classical Hodgkin lymphoma. TCRdb's copy holds only in-frame clones and misses some; the assay was immunoSEQ multiplex PCR. The table records 30,000 to 35,000 clones, 85% to 95% of them present only once. Time point here: newly diagnosed, previously untreated cHL patient sample. The specimen was peripheral blood mononuclear cells (PBMCs). These receptor sequences come from a human donor with classical Hodgkin lymphoma.

This rearrangement joins TRBV14 to TRBJ1-5; D is uncertain. V lost 2 bases, J lost 3 bases, and 5 bases lay in between. The CDR3 length is 13 residues. Per the germline V gene, CDR1 is SGHDN and CDR2 is FVKESK. CDR3 region: CASSQSDNQPQHF. The CDR3 DNA sequence: TGTGCCAGCAGCCAAAGTGACAATCAGCCCCAGCATTTT.

J is TRBJ2-2 and V is TRBV7-3, with D possibly TRBD2 on 6 matching bases. Trimming took 4 bases from V and 0 from J, leaving 9 bases between them. Germline assignment: CDR1 SGHTA and CDR2 FQGTGA. This CDR3 is 15 amino acids long. The CDR3 DNA reads as TGTGCCAGCAGCTACGGGGGAGCGAACACCGGGGAGCTGTTTTTT. Translating gives CASSYGGANTGELFF.

This chain connects TRBV7-9 to TRBJ1-2; no definite D call. The CDR3 has 15 amino acids. V lost 1 base to trimming and J lost 7 bases, with 16 bases between them. Germline CDR1 is SEHNR and CDR2 is FQNEAQ (reference sequence). CDR3 bases: TGTGCCAGCAGCTTAGAGGCGCGGGCAGTATCTGGCTACACCTTC. Its translation is CASSLEARAVSGYTF. The variable domain in full, completed from reference TRBV7-9 and TRBJ1-2, reads DTGVSQNPRHKITKRGQNVTFRCDPISEHNRLYWYRQTLGQGPEFLTYFQNEAQLEKSRLLSDRFSAERPKGSFSTLEIQRTEQGDSAMYLCASSLEARAVSGYTFGSGTRLTVV.

The rearrangement joins TRBV28 to TRBJ1-1; D ambiguous. V was clipped by 6 bases and J by 0 bases, with 8 bases between them. Germline loops: CDR1 MDHEN, CDR2 SYDVKM. This CDR3 contains 13 residues. The CDR3 loop is CASSGVMNTEAFF. CDR3 coding DNA: TGTGCCAGCAGCGGAGTCATGAACACTGAAGCTTTCTTT.

V gene TRBV19 combines with J gene TRBJ2-5; 9 bases are shared with TRBD1. From germline, CDR1 is LNHDA and CDR2 SQIVND (reference sequence). The CDR3 consists of 14 residues. The V gene end was trimmed by 6 bases and the J gene end by 5 bases; junction bases not matched to a gene: 7. As DNA, the CDR3 is TGTGCCAGTAGCACCGGGACAGGGAGGGAGACCCAGTACTTC. This sequence encodes CASSTGTGRETQYF.

The V gene is TRBV2, the J gene TRBJ2-7, with 9 bases identical to TRBD1. Trimming removed 5 bases from V and 8 bases from J; junction bases left unmatched: 7. The germline gives CDR1 SNHLY, CDR2 FYNNEI. The CDR3 has 13 residues. The CDR3 spells CASSSRDRVKQYF. The CDR3 nucleotides are TGTGCCAGCAGTTCCCGGGACAGGGTAAAGCAGTACTTC. Full variable domain (rest looked up from reference TRBV2 and TRBJ2-7): EPEVTQTPSHQVTQMGQEVILRCVPISNHLYFYWYRQILGQKVEFLVSFYNNEISEKSEIFDDQFSVERPDGSNFTLKIRSTKLEDSAMYFCASSSRDRVKQYFGPGTRLTVT.

V usage is TRBV27 and J usage is TRBJ2-7; the D gene is possibly TRBD1 (5 bases). Trimming took off 3 bases at V and 3 bases at J, with 9 bases between the two ends. There are 13 residues in the CDR3. The germline V gene encodes CDR1 MNHEY and CDR2 SMNVEV (reference sequence). CDR3 protein: CASSFSQGYEQYF. CDR3 DNA: TGTGCCAGCAGTTTTAGCCAGGGCTACGAGCAGTACTTC.

V gene TRBV2 combines with J gene TRBJ1-5, with D unresolved. V lost 11 bases and J lost 0, with 20 bases in between. The CDR3 consists of 16 residues. CDR1 and CDR2 (germline): SNHLY, FYNNEI. CDR3 in DNA: TGTGCCTGCGAGGTGGGTCAGCTCAATAGCAATCAGCCCCAGCATTTT. Amino acid sequence: CACEVGQLNSNQPQHF.

The rearrangement links TRBV27 to TRBJ1-3; no clear D gene. V was shortened by 1 base and J by 4 bases, with 8 bases between the two germline ends. This CDR3 contains 14 residues. The V gene's germline CDR1 is MNHEY and CDR2 SMNVEV (reference sequence). The CDR3 region is CASSLFPDGNTIYF. The CDR3 DNA is TGTGCCAGCAGTTTATTCCCTGACGGAAACACCATATATTTT.

The chain carries TRBV6-5 and TRBJ2-7; 10 nucleotides line up with TRBD1. Trimming at V came to 4 bases and at J to 6 bases, leaving 3 bases not matched to a gene. Germline loops: CDR1 MNHEY, CDR2 SVGAGI. The CDR3 length is 13 residues. CDR3 bases: TGTGCCAGCAGTTCCCGGGACAGGGGCGAGCAGTACTTC. The encoded protein is CASSSRDRGEQYF.